The rows below give T cell receptor beta chains drawn from one sample of a study of tumor and adjacent non-tumor tissue in lung cancer. Using its own MiXCR run on the multiplex PCR reads, TCRdb lists one record per CDR3 protein. The sample consists of about 50,000 distinct CDR3 sequences, 74% of them appearing once. Material: distant non-tumor lung tissue. Receptor source: an older woman with non-small cell lung cancer. Both conserved end residues are part of each CDR3. The D gene is left open where the match is weak. Size tells how often a clone was seen (once, few, many) or the class of an expanded clone, and some rows leave it out.

v_gene	j_gene	abundance	d_gene	CDR3nt	CDR3aa
TRBV11-2	TRBJ2-2	many	NA	TGTGCCAGCAGCTTAGCCAGCAACACCGGGGAGCTGTTTTTT	CASSLASNTGELFF
TRBV6-2/TRBV6-3	TRBJ2-3	NA	NA	TGTGTCAGCTGTCCAGGGGGCACAGATACGCAGTATTTT	CVSCPGGTDTQYF
TRBV29-1	TRBJ2-3	few	NA	TGCAGCGTTGAAGATCTGGGTATAGGCCGGGGTACGCGGTATTTT	CSVEDLGIGRGTRYF
TRBV12-3/TRBV12-4	TRBJ1-5	many	NA	TGTGCCAGCACCCTAGACGAAGGACAGCCCCAGCATTTT	CASTLDEGQPQHF
TRBV5-1	TRBJ2-1	many	TRBD1	TGCGCCAGCAGCGACCCCGGGACAGCATCCAATGAGCAGTTCTTC	CASSDPGTASNEQFF
TRBV12-3/TRBV12-4	TRBJ2-1	NA	TRBD2	TGTGCCAGCAGTCCCCTAGCGGGAGGACTTTACAATGAGCGGTTCTTC	CASSPLAGGLYNERFF
TRBV6-2/TRBV6-3	TRBJ2-1	NA	NA	TGTGACAGCAGGGATCTGGGGGGCGAGGATGAGCAGTTCTTC	CDSRDLGGEDEQFF
TRBV28	TRBJ1-2	NA	NA	TGTGCCAACATCCCCCGGGCCTCCTATGGCTACACCTTC	CANIPRASYGYTF
TRBV10-3	TRBJ1-5	once	NA	TGTGCCATCGGGGGGGGTAGGAATCAGCCCCAGCATTTT	CAIGGGRNQPQHF
TRBV4-1	TRBJ2-2	NA	NA	TGCGCCAGTGGCCAAGAATGGAGCAACACCGGGGAACTGTTTTTT	CASGQEWSNTGELFF
TRBV4-2	TRBJ2-4	NA	NA	TGTGCTAGCAGCCCCCGGGGGGCCCAAAACATTCGGTACTTC	CASSPRGAQNIRYF
TRBV12-3/TRBV12-4	TRBJ1-5	once	TRBD1	TGTGCCTACGCGGCAGGGGGTTGCAATCAGCCCCAGCATTTT	CAYAAGGCNQPQHF
TRBV11-3	TRBJ2-1	NA	TRBD1	TGTGGCAGCACTTATCAGGGACAGGGGTCCTACAATGGGCAATTCTTC	CGSTYQGQGSYNGQFF
TRBV29-1	TRBJ2-5	once	NA	TGCAGCGCCCTGAGGAGAATCACAGAGACCCAGTACTTC	CSALRRITETQYF
TRBV7-8	TRBJ2-1	few	TRBD1	TGTGCCAGCAGCTTAGCGCTAATCGGACAGGGGGTCCTAAGCCCCTACATTGAGCAGTTCTTC	CASSLALIGQGVLSPYIEQFF
TRBV6-1	TRBJ2-5	once	NA	TGTGCCAGCGGTGAAAATCGAGTGTTCCAAGAGACCCAGTACTTC	CASGENRVFQETQYF
TRBV28	TRBJ2-5	NA	NA	TGTGCCAGCAGTTTAGCGTCGGCAGACCAAAGGAATGAGACCCATTACTTC	CASSLASADQRNETHYF
TRBV12-3/TRBV12-4	TRBJ1-1	NA	NA	TGTGCGAGCAATTTGGAAACAGGGACTGAAGCTTTCTTT	CASNLETGTEAFF
TRBV11-1	TRBJ2-5	NA	NA	TGTGCCAGCAGCTTAGAAGGGAGGACCCAGTATTTC	CASSLEGRTQYF
TRBV6-5	TRBJ2-7	once	NA	TGTGGCAGTAGCCACGGAGGGGGCAACGAGCAGTATTTC	CGSSHGGGNEQYF
TRBV6-5	TRBJ2-5	few	NA	TGTGCCAGCATTCGGACTGGGCGTCAAAAGACCCAGTACTTC	CASIRTGRQKTQYF
TRBV11-3	TRBJ2-2	NA	NA	TGTACCAACAGCTTAGTAGGGTCCGGGGAGCTGCTTTTT	CTNSLVGSGELLF
TRBV11-1	TRBJ2-7	NA	NA	TGTGCCAGGAGCTTAGCGGGACAGGGAGGATCCTACGAGCAGTACTTC	CARSLAGQGGSYEQYF
TRBV23-1	TRBJ1-6	NA	NA	TGCGCTAGCAGCTCGCGGGAGCATAATTCAGCCCTCCACTTT	CASSSREHNSALHF
TRBV5-4	TRBJ2-1	NA	TRBD1	TGTGCCAGCAGGCTAAACAGGGGCCCGCCCTTCTTC	CASRLNRGPPFF
TRBV6-2/TRBV6-3	TRBJ2-5	NA	NA	TGTGCCAGCGGTTACGAGATTCAAGAGATCCAGTACTTC	CASGYEIQEIQYF
TRBV6-5	TRBJ1-1	NA	TRBD1	TGTGCCAGCATTCGGGACAGCCCCAATGAAGCTTTCTTT	CASIRDSPNEAFF
TRBV12-3/TRBV12-4	TRBJ1-1	many	NA	TGTGCCAGCAGCCCCACAGGTTATCGCACTGAAGCTTTCTTT	CASSPTGYRTEAFF
TRBV6-6	TRBJ2-2	NA	NA	TGTGCCAGCAGTTACCCGAAAACGGGTGGGATCGGGGAGCCGTTTTTT	CASSYPKTGGIGEPFF
TRBV6-2/TRBV6-3	TRBJ1-2	many	TRBD1	TGTGCCAGCAGTTCGGACAGGGTCTATGGCTACACCTTC	CASSSDRVYGYTF
TRBV29-1	TRBJ1-5	NA	NA	TGCAGTGTTCAGCAGGGGTATGGGAATCAGTCCCAGCATTTT	CSVQQGYGNQSQHF
TRBV5-1	TRBJ1-4	NA	TRBD1	TGCGCCTGCAGCTTTGGCAGGGGGGAAGAAAAACTGTTTTTT	CACSFGRGEEKLFF
TRBV29-1	TRBJ2-2	many	TRBD1	TGCAGCGTTGAGGACAGGTCTTACGGGGAGCTGTTTTTT	CSVEDRSYGELFF
TRBV6-5	TRBJ2-3	NA	NA	TGTGCCAACAGCCAAGGGTCTAGTGGTTACACAGATACGCAGTATTTT	CANSQGSSGYTDTQYF
TRBV4-1	TRBJ1-1	few	TRBD1	TGCGCCAGCAGCCAAGACAGGGGGCGGTTGACTGAAGCTTTCTTT	CASSQDRGRLTEAFF
TRBV4-3	TRBJ2-5	NA	NA	TGTGCCAGTAGCTCAACCTGGGAGGAGTCCCAGTACTTC	CASSSTWEESQYF
TRBV14	TRBJ1-6	NA	NA	TGTGCTAGCAGCCAAGAAGGGACGATGTATAATTCACCCCTCCAGTTT	CASSQEGTMYNSPLQF
TRBV6-2/TRBV6-3	TRBJ1-2	NA	NA	TGTGCCAGCAGTTACTCGAGGGACCCACACGACTATGGCTACAACTTC	CASSYSRDPHDYGYNF
TRBV10-2	TRBJ2-7	NA	NA	TGCGCCAGCAGGAGGGGTGGGGGCGGGAATAACTACAATGAGCAGTACTTC	CASRRGGGGNNYNEQYF
TRBV28	TRBJ1-1	NA	NA	TGTGCCACCAGTTTACTTCCTCCTACCTACACTGAAGCTTTCTTT	CATSLLPPTYTEAFF
TRBV18	TRBJ2-1	NA	NA	TGTGCCAGCTCGCCAAAGGGGGAAGAAGAATACAATGAGCAGTTCTTC	CASSPKGEEEYNEQFF
TRBV29-1	TRBJ2-5	NA	NA	TGCAGTGTTGCGATAAGTAGTGAGGCCCAGTACTTC	CSVAISSEAQYF
TRBV11-3	TRBJ1-3	once	NA	TGTGCCAGCAGCTTAAAATCGGGCGGGCGCATGTCTGGAAACACCATATATTTT	CASSLKSGGRMSGNTIYF
TRBV12-3/TRBV12-4	TRBJ2-1	once	NA	TGTGACAGCAGTTTAGGTATTGAGCAGTTCTTC	CDSSLGIEQFF
TRBV11-3	TRBJ2-1	NA	NA	TGTGCCACCAGCTTAGCGTTTAATGGACTGGCTAGAGACAATGAGCAGTTCTTC	CATSLAFNGLARDNEQFF
TRBV12-3/TRBV12-4	TRBJ1-1	NA	NA	TGTGCCAGCAGTCGGAGACTCCAGTGGCTTGAAGCCTTCTTT	CASSRRLQWLEAFF
TRBV14	TRBJ2-7	NA	TRBD1	TGTGCCAGCAGCCACGAGGCCTGGACAGGGGCCTACGAGCACTACTTC	CASSHEAWTGAYEHYF
TRBV6-6	TRBJ1-1	NA	NA	TGCGCCAGCAGGCTGACAAGGGGGGACACTGAACCTTTCTTT	CASRLTRGDTEPFF
TRBV4-3	TRBJ1-1	NA	NA	TGCGCCAGCAGACCAATTAGGGCAGGGATGAACACTGAAGCTTTCTTT	CASRPIRAGMNTEAFF
TRBV20-1	TRBJ2-5	NA	NA	TGCACCAGTGGATGGGGAAAAGAGACCCAGTACTTC	CTSGWGKETQYF